Listed below are T cell receptor beta chains from one sample, sequenced in a study of cytomegalovirus exposure and HLA in healthy donors. Sequencing used immunoSEQ multiplex PCR; TCRdb keeps in-frame clones, though not all of them. The sample consists of over 110,000 clones, around 78% of them appearing once. The specimen was PBMCs. The receptors shown here come from a woman aged 35 to 49 in good health and CMV-seropositive. Both conserved end residues are part of each CDR3. A D gene is named only where the DNA matches it firmly. Expanded clones get a size class; other rows say once, few or many, or leave the size out.

>NA|few|TRBV7-9|TRBJ2-5
CASSVDRHQTQYF
TGTGCCAGCAGCGTGGACAGACACCAGACCCAGTACTTC
>NA|NA|TRBV30|TRBJ1-3
CALGGIGGNTIYF
TGTGCCTTAGGGGGTATAGGGGGAAACACCATATATTTT
>TRBD1|NA|TRBV19|TRBJ1-2
CASSFGTGGDYGYTF
TGTGCCAGTAGTTTCGGGACAGGGGGCGACTATGGCTACACCTTC
>NA|NA|TRBV30|TRBJ1-6
CAWSVGSKSPLHF
TGTGCCTGGTCAGTTGGGAGTAAGTCACCCCTCCACTTT
>TRBD2|NA|TRBV5-1|TRBJ2-5
CASSQTTSGGGETQYF
TGCGCCAGCAGCCAAACGACTAGCGGGGGTGGGGAGACCCAGTACTTC
>TRBD2|few|TRBV5-1|TRBJ2-1
CASSLPVAGDGNEQFF
TGCGCCAGCAGCCTTCCCGTAGCGGGAGACGGGAATGAGCAGTTCTTC
>NA|NA|TRBV5-4|TRBJ2-5
CASSLGEETQYF
TGTGCCAGCAGCTTGGGGGAGGAGACCCAGTACTTC
>TRBD2|few|TRBV30|TRBJ2-1
CAWSSSTSGTYRPYNEQFF
TGTGCCTGGAGTTCTTCTACCAGCGGGACCTATCGCCCCTACAATGAGCAGTTCTTC
>NA|NA|TRBV6-1|TRBJ1-4
CASNYERGKVEKLFF
TGTGCCAGCAACTATGAGCGGGGCAAGGTTGAAAAACTGTTTTTT
>TRBD2|NA|TRBV6-5|TRBJ2-5
CASGASGANRVQYF
TGTGCCAGCGGAGCTAGCGGGGCAAATAGGGTGCAGTACTTC
>TRBD1|NA|TRBV27|TRBJ2-5
CASSLQGASETQYF
TGTGCCAGCAGTTTGCAGGGGGCGTCTGAGACCCAGTACTTC
>TRBD2|NA|TRBV27|TRBJ2-7
CASSPSSGVRAYEQYF
TGTGCCAGCAGTCCTTCTAGCGGGGTGCGCGCTTACGAGCAGTACTTC
>NA|NA|TRBV7-9|TRBJ1-1
CASSPPFEGTEAFF
TGTGCCAGCAGCCCGCCTTTTGAGGGCACTGAAGCTTTCTTT
>TRBD1|NA|TRBV12-5|TRBJ1-2
CASGPGTGSYGYTF
TGTGCTAGTGGACCAGGGACAGGTAGCTATGGCTACACCTTC
>NA|NA|TRBV5-1|TRBJ2-1
CASSFGRGYNEQFF
TGCGCCAGCAGCTTCGGAAGGGGTTACAATGAGCAGTTCTTC
>NA|NA|TRBV4-1|TRBJ1-2
CASSQVQGLNYGYTF
TGCGCCAGCAGCCAAGTACAGGGCCTTAACTATGGCTACACCTTC
>NA|NA|TRBV11-2|TRBJ2-7
CASSLISYQGGYEQYF
TGTGCCAGCAGCTTAATTTCGTATCAGGGAGGCTACGAGCAGTACTTC
>NA|NA|TRBV9|TRBJ2-2
CASSPLNTGELFF
TGTGCCAGCAGCCCATTGAACACCGGGGAGCTGTTTTTT
>NA|NA|TRBV5-1|TRBJ2-1
CASSLTGSNEQFF
TGCGCCAGCAGCTTGACAGGGAGCAATGAGCAGTTCTTC
>NA|NA|TRBV9|TRBJ2-1
CASSPRGGGPSGNEQFF
TGTGCCAGCAGCCCTAGGGGGGGAGGGCCCTCAGGCAATGAGCAGTTCTTC
>TRBD1|few|TRBV10-3|TRBJ1-1
CAITGQGEAFF
TGTGCCATTACAGGACAGGGGGAAGCTTTCTTT
>TRBD2|NA|TRBV27|TRBJ2-7
CASSLVAGGPRVEQYF
TGTGCCAGCAGTTTAGTGGCGGGAGGGCCAAGGGTCGAGCAGTACTTC
>NA|NA|TRBV11-3|TRBJ1-1
CASSADRNTEAFF
TGTGCCAGCAGCGCCGACAGGAACACTGAAGCTTTCTTT
>TRBD1|NA|TRBV18|TRBJ2-7
CASSPRDSYYEQYF
TGTGCCAGCTCACCGAGGGACAGCTACTACGAGCAGTACTTC
>TRBD2|once|TRBV5-5|TRBJ2-7
CASSSTSGRGEQYF
TGTGCCAGCAGCTCCACTAGCGGGAGGGGCGAGCAGTACTTC
>TRBD2|NA|TRBV28|TRBJ2-5
CASSPGGGGTVGETQYF
TGTGCCAGCAGTCCCGGGGGGGGAGGAACGGTTGGGGAGACCCAGTACTTC